One and the same sample provided the 27 T cell receptor beta chains below, sequenced in a study of blood T cell repertoires in COVID-19. The assay was immunoSEQ multiplex PCR, and TCRdb's table has in-frame clones only and misses some. The sample has about 75,000 clones, roughly 82% seen once. Sequencing was done on a sample of peripheral blood. These receptors all stem from a woman aged 45-60 years with acute or convalescent COVID-19.

This clone was seen once. The chain recombines TRBV7-9 with TRBJ2-1, with 11 nucleotides matching TRBD2. This CDR3 is 16 amino acids long. Unmatched junction bases numbered 10, after V lost 4 bases and J lost 8 bases. CDR1 is SEHNR and CDR2 is FQNEAQ in the germline V gene (reference sequence). The CDR3 nucleotides are TGTGCCAGCAGCTCACCGGGACTAGCGGCCTCTCATGAGCAGTTCTTC. As protein: CASSSPGLAASHEQFF.

The V call is TRBV6-1, the J call TRBJ1-6; possible D gene TRBD1, 5 bases. CDR1 is MNHNS, CDR2 SASEGT, per germline. The length of the CDR3 is 14 residues. V dropped 1 base and J dropped 8 bases, with 9 bases sitting between them. The DNA for the CDR3 is TGTGCCAGCAGTGAAGGGGGCAGTTATTCACCCCTCCACTTT. Its protein is CASSEGGSYSPLHF.

The chain joins TRBV6-2 or TRBV6-3 to TRBJ1-6; D uncertain. There are 16 residues in the CDR3. The V and J ends lost 0 bases and 4 bases respectively, with 10 bases between them. CDR1 MNHEY and CDR2 SVGEGT come from the germline V gene. CDR3 region: CASSYSRLDYNSPLHF. The CDR3 DNA follows: TGTGCCAGCAGTTACTCGAGACTGGATTATAATTCACCCCTCCACTTT.

The genes are TRBV5-1 and TRBJ2-7, with 9 bases matching TRBD2. The J segment lost 2 bases and the V segment lost 1 base, leaving 10 bases of the junction unmatched. Per germline, CDR1 SGHRS and CDR2 YFSETQ. The CDR3 is 17 residues long. CDR3 DNA sequence: TGCGCCAGCAGCTTGCCCCTAGCGGGACGACCTCCCTACGAGCAGTACTTC. It yields the protein CASSLPLAGRPPYEQYF.

The rearrangement links TRBV3-1 (or the pseudogene TRBV3-2) to TRBJ1-2; no clear D. Between the trimmed V and J ends, which lost 4 bases and 4 bases, there was a span of 4 bases. Germline assignment: CDR1 LGHDT and CDR2 YNNKEL (reference sequence). This CDR3 region has 11 residues. CDR3 residues: CASSPGYGYTF. The CDR3 nucleotides read TGTGCCAGCAGCCCGGGCTATGGCTACACCTTC.

The chain employs TRBV2 and TRBJ2-1; D remains ambiguous. The CDR3 has 13 amino acids. Trimming took 7 bases from V and 1 from J, leaving 8 bases between them. CDR1 SNHLY and CDR2 FYNNEI come from the germline V gene. The CDR3 is CASKPGSYNEQFF. CDR3 DNA sequence: TGTGCCAGCAAGCCAGGATCCTACAATGAGCAGTTCTTC.

The rearrangement uses TRBV27 and TRBJ2-1, with 7 nucleotides matching TRBD1. The V gene end was trimmed by 3 bases and the J gene end by 1 base; junction bases not matched to a gene: 9. The CDR3 has 17 residues. Germline V gene lookup returns CDR1 MNHEY and CDR2 SMNVEV (reference sequence). The CDR3 region has the DNA TGTGCCAGCAGTTTGGGGGACAGTTTGGGGTCCTACAATGAGCAGTTCTTC. It yields the protein CASSLGDSLGSYNEQFF.

The genes are TRBV7-9 and TRBJ2-3; D is possibly TRBD2 (5 bases). Looked up from germline, CDR1 is SEHNR and CDR2 is FQNEAQ (reference sequence). Trimming took off 5 bases at V and 5 bases at J, with 14 bases between the two ends. The CDR3 runs 14 residues. The CDR3, as DNA: TGTGCCAGCAGCCCTACCGGGGTCAGAGATACGCAGTATTTT. This translates into CASSPTGVRDTQYF.

The chain has TRBV5-4 and TRBJ1-2, with a tentative D call TRBD1 (5 bases). Germline lookup yields CDR1 SGHNT and CDR2 YYREEE (reference sequence). The CDR3 is 15 amino acids. Trimming stripped 4 bases from V and 4 bases from J, with 17 bases between. CDR3 loop: CASSVEDITGYGYTF. The CDR3 DNA sequence: TGTGCCAGCAGCGTGGAGGATATAACAGGCTATGGCTACACCTTC.

V gene TRBV18 combines with J gene TRBJ1-2, with a possible D match to TRBD1 (6 bases). From germline, CDR1 is KGHSH and CDR2 LQKENI. Trimming pared 3 bases from V and 6 bases from J, leaving 14 bases between. The CDR3 length is 14 residues. CDR3 sequence (DNA): TGTGCCAGCTCACCGGGACAAACCGGGGATGGCTACACCTTC. It yields the protein CASSPGQTGDGYTF.

V and J are TRBV30 and TRBJ1-6, with 11 bases fitting TRBD1. Germline V lookup: CDR1 GTSNPN, CDR2 SVGIG (reference sequence). The ends lost 4 bases at V and 8 bases at J; junction bases unmatched: 13. The CDR3 is made up of 17 amino acids. This CDR3 reads CAWTPGQGAIRYSPLHF. The CDR3 DNA reads TGTGCCTGGACCCCAGGACAGGGGGCGATTCGTTATTCACCCCTCCACTTT.

The V gene is TRBV5-1, the J gene TRBJ2-3; possible D gene TRBD1, 5 bases. The germline V gene encodes CDR1 SGHRS and CDR2 YFSETQ. The ends were cut back, 4 bases at V and 2 bases at J, with 11 bases in the middle. This CDR3 has 14 amino acids. The CDR3 sequence: CASSLGHNTDTQYF. For the CDR3, the DNA is TGCGCCAGCAGCCTCGGACATAACACAGATACGCAGTATTTT.

The chain recombines TRBV7-7 with TRBJ2-5, with 11 bases lining up with TRBD2. The CDR3 has 16 residues. J lost 1 base, V lost 2 bases, and 3 bases had no gene match. Per the germline V gene, CDR1 is SSHAT and CDR2 is FNYEAQ (reference sequence). The CDR3 loop reads CASSLLTSGGQETQYF. The CDR3 DNA sequence: TGTGCCAGCAGCTTATTAACTAGCGGGGGCCAAGAGACCCAGTACTTC.

The rearrangement links TRBV4-1 to TRBJ2-7; TRBD1 matches at 10 bases. Trimming took 4 bases from V and 3 from J; bases not matched to a gene: 3. Germline-derived CDR1 and CDR2 are MGHRA and YSYEKL. The CDR3 length is 14 residues. Here the CDR3 DNA reads TGCGCCAGCAGCCTTGGACAGGGGGACTACGAGCAGTACTTC. Translation gives CASSLGQGDYEQYF.

The rearrangement links TRBV7-2 to TRBJ2-5; TRBD1 might be the D (5 bases). Germline V lookup: CDR1 SGHTA, CDR2 FQGNSA. The ends were cut back, 4 bases at V and 1 base at J, with 19 bases in the middle. The CDR3 totals 17 residues. The CDR3 coding sequence is TGTGCCAGCAGCTCCTCCCCCGGGTGGACACTCCAAGAGACCCAGTACTTC. Translation gives CASSSSPGWTLQETQYF.

The chain is built from TRBV6-5 and TRBJ2-1; TRBD2 matches 7 bases. This CDR3 region has 15 residues. Trimming at V came to 6 bases and at J to 5 bases, leaving 10 bases not matched to a gene. Germline V lookup: CDR1 MNHEY, CDR2 SVGAGI. In DNA form, the CDR3 reads TGTGCCAGCAGAACCCCGGGACTAAATAACAATGAGCAGTTCTTC. It encodes CASRTPGLNNNEQFF.

The chain links TRBV28 to TRBJ1-4; tentatively, D is TRBD1 (5 bases). The CDR3 contains 14 residues. Trimming removed 5 bases from V and 9 bases from J, with 16 bases in between. CDR1 and CDR2 from the germline V gene are MDHEN and SYDVKM. CDR3 loop: CASSPLRQIQKLFF. The CDR3 DNA follows: TGTGCCAGCAGTCCCCTTCGACAGATACAAAAACTGTTTTTT.

The chain joins TRBV30 to TRBJ1-6; the match to TRBD1 covers 8 bases. Germline V gene sequence: CDR1 GTSNPN, CDR2 SVGIG (reference sequence). This CDR3 has 15 amino acids. Trimming cost V 0 bases and J 5 bases; bases outside gene matches: 3. CDR3 sequence (DNA): TGTGCCTGGAGTGTACCGGACAGGGATAATTCACCCCTCCACTTT. Protein product: CAWSVPDRDNSPLHF.

V gene TRBV27 combines with J gene TRBJ2-7; D is ambiguous. This CDR3 comprises 13 residues. Trimming removed 10 bases at V and 6 bases at J, with 19 bases between. The germline V gene encodes CDR1 MNHEY and CDR2 SMNVEV (reference sequence). The CDR3 region is CATRRDTLLEQYF. CDR3 bases: TGTGCCACAAGAAGAGACACCCTTCTCGAGCAGTACTTC.

This chain uses TRBV6-2 or TRBV6-3 with TRBJ2-3, with 12 bases fitting TRBD2. The length of the CDR3 is 15 residues. Germline V gene lookup returns CDR1 MNHEY and CDR2 SVGEGT. Germline trimming cut 6 bases from V and 3 bases from J; bases unmatched to any gene: 4. The CDR3 spells CASRPSGGATDTQYF. CDR3 nucleotides: TGTGCCAGCAGACCTAGCGGGGGGGCGACAGATACGCAGTATTTT.

The chain carries TRBV3-1 (or the pseudogene TRBV3-2) and TRBJ2-5, with D maybe TRBD1 (5 bases). V was clipped by 1 base and J by 5 bases, with 5 bases between them. Germline loops: CDR1 LGHDT, CDR2 YNNKEL (reference sequence). This CDR3 has 12 residues. CDR3 region: CASSQAGETQYF. CDR3 nucleotide sequence: TGTGCCAGCAGCCAAGCAGGGGAGACCCAGTACTTC.

The CDR3 DNA sequence: TGTGCCAGCAGTCCGCCGAGTCCCGGGACAGGGGTAGGTGAGCAGTTCTTC. Protein: CASSPPSPGTGVGEQFF. The chain combines TRBV25-1 with TRBJ2-1; 10 positions match TRBD1. The CDR3 covers 17 residues. Germline-derived CDR1 and CDR2 are MGHDK and SYGVNS. V shed 5 bases, J shed 9 bases, and the junction held 16 bases outside the gene matches.

The rearrangement uses TRBV4-1 and TRBJ2-7; D is ambiguous. The V end was cut by 3 bases, the J end by 0 bases, with 9 bases between. The CDR3 has 14 amino acids. Germline V gene lookup returns CDR1 MGHRA and CDR2 YSYEKL. Here the CDR3 DNA reads TGCGCCAGCAGCCATGTTCTAGACTCCTACGAGCAGTACTTC. Its protein product is CASSHVLDSYEQYF.

The chain couples TRBV7-2 to TRBJ2-1, with D possibly matching TRBD2 (6 bases). This CDR3 has 15 amino acids. The germline V gene encodes CDR1 SGHTA and CDR2 FQGNSA. V was shortened by 3 bases and J by 8 bases, with 17 bases between the two germline ends. The CDR3 loop is CASSLDYGGVDEQFF. The CDR3 coding sequence is TGTGCCAGCAGCTTGGACTACGGAGGCGTAGATGAGCAGTTCTTC.

This clone was seen more than once but under ten times. V gene TRBV5-4 combines with J gene TRBJ1-2, with 10 bases identical to TRBD1. Germline values: CDR1 SGHNT, CDR2 YYREEE (reference sequence). The CDR3 sequence is 15 residues long. This CDR3 reads CASSGQGSWGYGYTF. DNA of the CDR3: TGTGCGTCCTCGGGACAGGGGAGTTGGGGCTATGGCTACACCTTC.

This CDR3 is CASSTHGQGRPGELFF. CDR3 nucleotide sequence: TGTGCCAGCAGTACACACGGACAGGGGAGGCCCGGGGAGCTGTTTTTT. This chain links TRBV28 with TRBJ2-2; 9 bases agree with TRBD1. Germline CDR1 MDHEN, CDR2 SYDVKM. The CDR3 runs to 16 residues. The ends lost 5 bases at V and 6 bases at J; junction bases unmatched: 10.

This clone was counted many times. V usage is TRBV7-9 and J usage is TRBJ1-2, with D perhaps matching TRBD1 (6 bases). V shed 5 bases and J shed 4 bases, with 17 bases lying between them. The CDR3 spans 15 residues. Germline CDR1 is SEHNR and CDR2 is FQNEAQ (reference sequence). The CDR3 sequence: CASSAQGGAGYGYTF. The DNA for the CDR3 is TGTGCCAGCAGCGCACAGGGCGGTGCCGGCTATGGCTACACCTTC.